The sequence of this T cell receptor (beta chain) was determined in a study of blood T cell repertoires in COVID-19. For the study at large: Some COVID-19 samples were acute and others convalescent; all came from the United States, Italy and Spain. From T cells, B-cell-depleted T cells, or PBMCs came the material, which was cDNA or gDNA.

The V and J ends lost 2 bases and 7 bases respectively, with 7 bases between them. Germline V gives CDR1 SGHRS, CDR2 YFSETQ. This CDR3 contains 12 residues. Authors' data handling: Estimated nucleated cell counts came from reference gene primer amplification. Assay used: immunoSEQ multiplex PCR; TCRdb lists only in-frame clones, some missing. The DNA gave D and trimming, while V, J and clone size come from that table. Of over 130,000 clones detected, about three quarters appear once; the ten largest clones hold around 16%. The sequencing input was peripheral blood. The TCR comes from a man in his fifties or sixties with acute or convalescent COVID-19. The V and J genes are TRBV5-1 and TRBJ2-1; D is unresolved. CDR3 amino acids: CASSFQTNEQFF. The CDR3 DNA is TGCGCCAGCAGCTTCCAGACAAATGAGCAGTTCTTC.